The source of this T cell receptor (beta chain) is a study of blood T cell repertoires in COVID-19. Whole-study context: COVID-19 samples, acute and convalescent, were from the United States, Italy and Spain. Sample material is recorded as cDNA or gDNA derived from T cells, B-cell-depleted T cells, or PBMCs.

Here immunoSEQ multiplex PCR was the method, and the copy in TCRdb shows in-frame clones only, minus some. This sample has roughly 20,000 clones, with 85% to 90% found just once. The germline V gene has CDR1 MNHEY and CDR2 SVGAGI. The CDR3 loop spans 16 amino acids. Trimming took 4 bases from V and 3 from J, leaving 18 bases between them. Sequenced input: peripheral blood. This TCR was sampled from a human donor in a cohort sampled during active COVID-19. The chain recombines TRBV6-5 with TRBJ1-2; D might be TRBD1 (6 bases). CDR3 DNA: TGTGCCAGCAGTTCTCGCGCGGGGGGGGCGGACTATGGCTACACCTTC. Translation gives CASSSRAGGADYGYTF.